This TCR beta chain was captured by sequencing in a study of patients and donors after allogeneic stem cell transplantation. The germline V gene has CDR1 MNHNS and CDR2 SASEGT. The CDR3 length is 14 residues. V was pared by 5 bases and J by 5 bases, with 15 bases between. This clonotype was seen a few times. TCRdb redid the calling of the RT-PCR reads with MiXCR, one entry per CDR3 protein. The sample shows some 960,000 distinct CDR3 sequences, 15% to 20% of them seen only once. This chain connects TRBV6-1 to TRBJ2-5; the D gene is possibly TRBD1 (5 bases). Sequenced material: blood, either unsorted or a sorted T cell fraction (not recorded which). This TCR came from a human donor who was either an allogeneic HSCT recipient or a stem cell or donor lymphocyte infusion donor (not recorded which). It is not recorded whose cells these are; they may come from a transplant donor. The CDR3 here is CASSRSGIRETQYF. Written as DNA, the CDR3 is TGTGCCAGCAGTCGCTCAGGGATCCGGGAGACCCAGTACTTC.